This T cell receptor (beta chain) came from a study of radiotherapy plus CTLA-4 blockade in lung cancer. Study context: An objective response was seen in under 20% of patients, and disease control in about 31%.

The protocol was immunoSEQ multiplex PCR, while the TCRdb copy is restricted to in-frame clones and leaves out a portion. The table lists more than 75,000 clones, around 84% of them singletons. The germline gives CDR1 SGDLS, CDR2 YYNGEE. This CDR3 region has 15 residues. Deletions cut 4 bases from V and 0 bases from J, with 11 bases between. Alongside CTLA-4 blockade with ipilimumab, patients with chemo-refractory metastatic non-small-cell lung cancer received focal radiation. Study-level findings and limits: The authors reported that early blood T cell clone dynamics, with interferon-beta, best predicted response. There was expansion of tumor-derived TCR clones in blood after radiotherapy plus ipilimumab.

Comment on this clone: Antigen: not known.

Sequencing used peripheral blood, obtained from a patient treated with radiotherapy plus ipilimumab. The rearrangement links TRBV9 to TRBJ2-1; the D gene is possibly TRBD2 (5 bases). This TCR was recovered from a human donor with non-small cell lung cancer who had stable disease on radiotherapy plus ipilimumab. The chain's CDR3 is CASSILDNSYNEQFF. The DNA for the CDR3 is TGTGCCAGCAGCATACTAGATAACTCCTACAATGAGCAGTTCTTC.